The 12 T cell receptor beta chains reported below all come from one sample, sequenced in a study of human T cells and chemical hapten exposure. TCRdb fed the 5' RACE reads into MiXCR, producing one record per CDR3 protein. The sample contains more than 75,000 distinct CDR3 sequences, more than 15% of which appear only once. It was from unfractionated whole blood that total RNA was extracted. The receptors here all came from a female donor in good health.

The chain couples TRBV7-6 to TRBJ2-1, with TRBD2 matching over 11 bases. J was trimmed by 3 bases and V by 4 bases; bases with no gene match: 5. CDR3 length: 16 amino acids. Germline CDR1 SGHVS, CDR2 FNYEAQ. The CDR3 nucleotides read TGTGCCAGCAGCTCTTTAGGACTAGCGGGCTACAATGAGCAGTTCTTC. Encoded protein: CASSSLGLAGYNEQFF.

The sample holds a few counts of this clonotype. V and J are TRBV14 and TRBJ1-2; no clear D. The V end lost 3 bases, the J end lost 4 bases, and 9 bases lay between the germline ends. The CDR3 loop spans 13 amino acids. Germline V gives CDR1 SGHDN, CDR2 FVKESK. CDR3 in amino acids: CASSHEATYGYTF. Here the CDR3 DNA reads TGTGCCAGCAGCCATGAGGCGACCTATGGCTACACCTTC.

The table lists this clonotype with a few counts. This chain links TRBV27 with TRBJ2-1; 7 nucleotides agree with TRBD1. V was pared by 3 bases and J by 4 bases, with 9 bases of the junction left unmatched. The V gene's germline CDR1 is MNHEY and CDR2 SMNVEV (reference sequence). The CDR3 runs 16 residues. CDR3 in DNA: TGTGCCAGCAGTTTCAAAGTAGGACAGGTATACAATGAGCAGTTCTTC. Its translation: CASSFKVGQVYNEQFF.

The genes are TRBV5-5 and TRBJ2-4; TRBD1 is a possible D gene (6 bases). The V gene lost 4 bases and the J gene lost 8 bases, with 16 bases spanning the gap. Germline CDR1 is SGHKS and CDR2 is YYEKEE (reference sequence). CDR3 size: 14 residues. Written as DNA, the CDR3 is TGTGCCAGCAGCAATTTAGTATCAGGGGACATTCAGTACTTC. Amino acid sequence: CASSNLVSGDIQYF.

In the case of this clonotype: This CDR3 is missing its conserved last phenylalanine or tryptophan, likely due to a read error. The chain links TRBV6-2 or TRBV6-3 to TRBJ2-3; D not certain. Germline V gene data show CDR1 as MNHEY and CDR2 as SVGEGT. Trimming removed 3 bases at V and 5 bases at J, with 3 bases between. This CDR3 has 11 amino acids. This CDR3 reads CASSYQDTQYS. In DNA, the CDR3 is TGTGCCAGCAGTTATCAAGATACGCAGTATTCT.

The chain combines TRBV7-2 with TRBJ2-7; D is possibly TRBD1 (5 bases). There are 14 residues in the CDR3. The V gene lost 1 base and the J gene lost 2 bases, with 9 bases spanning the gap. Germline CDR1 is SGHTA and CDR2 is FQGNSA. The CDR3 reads CASSLGGRAYEQYF. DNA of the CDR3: TGTGCCAGCAGCTTAGGAGGCAGGGCCTACGAGCAGTACTTC.

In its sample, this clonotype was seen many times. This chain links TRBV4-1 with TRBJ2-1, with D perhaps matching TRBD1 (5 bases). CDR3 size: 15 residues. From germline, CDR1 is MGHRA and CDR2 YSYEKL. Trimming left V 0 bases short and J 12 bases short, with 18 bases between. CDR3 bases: TGCGCCAGCAGCCAAGATGGTGTAGTGGGGCGACGGCAGTTCTTC. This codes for CASSQDGVVGRRQFF.

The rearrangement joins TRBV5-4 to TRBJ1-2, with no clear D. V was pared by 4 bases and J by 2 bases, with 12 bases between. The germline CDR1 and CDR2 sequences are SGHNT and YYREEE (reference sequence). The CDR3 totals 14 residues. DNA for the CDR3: TGTGCCAGCAGCCAGTGGGGAACCAACTATGGCTACACCTTC. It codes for CASSQWGTNYGYTF.

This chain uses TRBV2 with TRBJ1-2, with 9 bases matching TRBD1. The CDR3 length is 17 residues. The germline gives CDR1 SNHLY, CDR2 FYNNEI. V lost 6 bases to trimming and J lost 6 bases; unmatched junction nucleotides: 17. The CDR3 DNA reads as TGTGCCAGCAGAACAGAATCCGGGACAGGGTATGAGAATGGCTACACCTTC. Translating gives CASRTESGTGYENGYTF. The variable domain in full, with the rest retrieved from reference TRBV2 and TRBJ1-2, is EPEVTQTPSHQVTQMGQEVILRCVPISNHLYFYWYRQILGQKVEFLVSFYNNEISEKSEIFDDQFSVERPDGSNFTLKIRSTKLEDSAMYFCASRTESGTGYENGYTFGSGTRLTVV.

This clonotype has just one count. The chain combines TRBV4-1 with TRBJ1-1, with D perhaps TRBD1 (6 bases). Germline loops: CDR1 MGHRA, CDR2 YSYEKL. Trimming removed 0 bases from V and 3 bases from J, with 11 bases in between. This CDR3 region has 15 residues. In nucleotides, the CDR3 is TGCGCCAGCAGCCAAGAGCACAGGGCGCACACTGAAGCTTTCTTT. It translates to CASSQEHRAHTEAFF.

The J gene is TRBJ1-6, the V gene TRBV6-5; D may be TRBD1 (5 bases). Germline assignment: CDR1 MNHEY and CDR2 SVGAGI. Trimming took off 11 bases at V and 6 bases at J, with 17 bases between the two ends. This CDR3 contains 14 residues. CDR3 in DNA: TGTGCCTCCGGGGGAGCGGCCACTAATTCACCCCTCCACTTT. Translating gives CASGGAATNSPLHF.

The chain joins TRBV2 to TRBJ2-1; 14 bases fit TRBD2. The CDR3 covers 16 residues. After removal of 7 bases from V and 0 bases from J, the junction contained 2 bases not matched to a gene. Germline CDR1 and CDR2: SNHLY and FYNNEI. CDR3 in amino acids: CASTGTSGSSYNEQFF. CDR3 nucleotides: TGTGCCAGCACCGGGACTAGCGGGAGCTCCTACAATGAGCAGTTCTTC.